The 15 T cell receptor beta chains given below trace back to one sample, sequenced in a study of identical twins (TCRdb year 2016). Receptor libraries were prepared by 5' RACE. Sequencing took place on an Illumina HiSeq 2000. Starting from the raw public reads, TCRdb applied fastp trimming at Q25, assembled clones with MiXCR and retained in-frame beta chains. Duplicate CDR3 protein sequences are folded into a single record with the most common DNA and genes. This sample has 300,000 to 350,000 distinct CDR3 sequences in its table, and approximately 13% of those were observed once. The ten largest clones take up about 7% of the sample. These data also featured in a second study, about yellow fever vaccine responses in identical twins.

Sequences were obtained from CD8+ T cells sorted from blood. These receptors were obtained from a woman in her late teens or twenties in good health.

The chain uses TRBV7-6 and TRBJ2-4, with D maybe TRBD1 (6 bases). The CDR3 has 17 residues. From germline, CDR1 is SGHVS and CDR2 FNYEAQ. V was pared by 1 base and J by 6 bases, with 19 bases between. CDR3 nucleotide sequence: TGTGCCAGCAGCTTAGGACAGTATTACAGGGATGGAAACATTCAGTACTTC. This translates into CASSLGQYYRDGNIQYF. Drawing the rest from reference TRBV7-6 and TRBJ2-4, the complete variable domain is GAGVSQSPRYKVTKRGQDVALRCDPISGHVSLYWYRQALGQGPEFLTYFNYEAQQDKSGLPNDRFSAERPEGSISTLTIQRTEQRDSAMYRCASSLGQYYRDGNIQYFGAGTRLSVL.

This chain links TRBV12-3 or TRBV12-4 with TRBJ2-1; the match to TRBD1 covers 7 bases. This CDR3 has 19 amino acids. Trimming removed 3 bases from V and 6 bases from J; junction bases left unmatched: 20. Here the CDR3 DNA reads TGTGCCAGCAGTTTGTTGTTGGTGGGTGAGGGGGCTAGGGGCAATGAGCAGTTCTTC. Its translation: CASSLLLVGEGARGNEQFF.

In its sample, this clonotype was seen a few times. This rearrangement joins TRBV11-2 to TRBJ2-5, with 7 bases matching TRBD1. This CDR3 spans 13 amino acids. V lost 7 bases to trimming and J lost 5 bases; unmatched junction nucleotides: 7. Per germline, CDR1 SGHAT and CDR2 FQNNGV. Here the CDR3 DNA reads TGTGCCAGCACCGGGGACAGTGGCGAGACCCAGTACTTC. This codes for CASTGDSGETQYF.

The sample holds a few counts of this clonotype. The gene calls are TRBV11-2 and TRBJ2-3; 9 nucleotides align to TRBD1. The germline V gene has CDR1 SGHAT and CDR2 FQNNGV. Losses at the gene ends were 2 bases for V and 5 bases for J; bases not matched to a gene: 8. The CDR3 spans 16 residues. The CDR3 protein is CASSLPRTGEGDTQYF. In nucleotides, the CDR3 is TGTGCCAGCAGCTTACCCCGGACAGGGGAGGGAGATACGCAGTATTTT.

This rearrangement joins TRBV24-1 to TRBJ2-1; 9 positions agree with TRBD1. Germline V lookup: CDR1 KGHDR, CDR2 SFDVKD. V was pared by 5 bases and J by 9 bases, with 7 bases of the junction left unmatched. The length of the CDR3 is 14 residues. CDR3 nucleotide sequence: TGTGCCACCAGTGGACAGGGGGGCAACCTTGAGCAGTTCTTC. Translation: CATSGQGGNLEQFF.

This clonotype was seen many times. The chain carries TRBV5-1 and TRBJ2-1; D is possibly TRBD2 (5 bases). The CDR3 length is 15 residues. V was cut by 0 bases and J by 1 base, with 8 bases left in between. Per germline, CDR1 SGHRS and CDR2 YFSETQ. The CDR3 loop is CASSLAGVSYNEQFF. The CDR3 DNA reads as TGCGCCAGCAGCTTGGCCGGGGTTTCCTACAATGAGCAGTTCTTC.

The rearrangement uses TRBV2 and TRBJ2-5; perhaps TRBD1 as D (9 bases). This CDR3 region has 15 residues. Looked up from germline, CDR1 is SNHLY and CDR2 is FYNNEI. Between the trimmed V and J ends, which lost 7 bases and 7 bases, there was a span of 22 bases. Here the CDR3 reads CASTGRGQGLPTQYF. In DNA form, the CDR3 reads TGTGCCAGCACCGGGAGGGGACAGGGTCTACCGACCCAGTACTTC.

The genes are TRBV11-1 and TRBJ2-1, with 10 bases aligning to TRBD2. V shed 1 base, J shed 6 bases, and the junction held 15 bases outside the gene matches. This CDR3 has 19 amino acids. Germline CDR1 and CDR2: SGHAT and FQDESV (reference sequence). CDR3 bases: TGTGCCAGCAGCTTAGGCGTAATCCTAGCGGGAGACCTGATCAATGAGCAGTTCTTC. Translation: CASSLGVILAGDLINEQFF.

This clonotype was picked up a small number of times. The V and J genes are TRBV3-1 and TRBJ2-1, with 7 bases fitting TRBD2. Germline CDR1 reads LGHDT; CDR2 reads YNNKEL (reference sequence). V was clipped by 3 bases and J by 10 bases; unmatched bases: 9. This CDR3 has 14 residues. DNA of the CDR3: TGTGCCAGCAGCCACGGGGGGACGTTCCGCGAGCAGTTCTTC. It yields the protein CASSHGGTFREQFF.

The V call is TRBV12-3 or TRBV12-4, the J call TRBJ2-2; TRBD1 might be the D (6 bases). The V end was cut by 6 bases, the J end by 1 base, with 18 bases between. The CDR3 contains 17 residues. Here the CDR3 reads CASSPNRARLNTGELFF. The CDR3 nucleotides read TGTGCCAGCAGCCCTAACAGGGCCCGCCTGAACACCGGGGAGCTGTTTTTT.

This clonotype showed up just a few times. CDR3 residues: CASSLGTSGSTGTGELFF. Written as DNA, the CDR3 is TGTGCCAGCAGCTTAGGGACTAGCGGGAGCACGGGGACCGGGGAGCTGTTTTTT. The chain employs TRBV11-1 and TRBJ2-2; 13 bases fit TRBD2. The V gene's germline CDR1 is SGHAT and CDR2 FQDESV (reference sequence). After removal of 1 base from V and 5 bases from J, the junction contained 7 bases not matched to a gene. The CDR3 has 18 amino acids.

The chain links TRBV5-1 to TRBJ1-2, with TRBD1 matching 11 bases. Germline lookup yields CDR1 SGHRS and CDR2 YFSETQ. The CDR3 length is 14 residues. The junction had 7 bases not matched to a gene; V was cut back by 4 bases and J by 8 bases. This CDR3 reads CASSPGQGAEGYTF. The CDR3 bases are TGCGCCAGCAGCCCTGGACAGGGGGCGGAAGGCTACACCTTC.

This clonotype was seen repeatedly, ten times or more. The chain links TRBV12-3 or TRBV12-4 to TRBJ2-2; 13 nucleotides align to TRBD2. The J segment lost 3 bases and the V segment lost 2 bases, leaving 18 bases of the junction unmatched. The CDR3 sequence is 22 residues long. The DNA of the CDR3 is TGTGCCAGCAGTTTACCCGGGACTAGCGGGATGCAACACCGACGCTACACCGGGGAGCTGTTTTTT. Translated: CASSLPGTSGMQHRRYTGELFF.

The DNA for the CDR3 is TGTGCCAGCAGCCATTCGGTAGCGGGGGATACGCAGTATTTT. This codes for CASSHSVAGDTQYF. This chain links TRBV4-2 with TRBJ2-3, with TRBD2 matching over 8 bases. Germline V gene sequence: CDR1 LGHNA, CDR2 YNFKEQ. After removal of 3 bases from V and 6 bases from J, the junction contained 5 bases not matched to a gene. The CDR3 totals 14 residues.

The table lists this clonotype with a few counts. V is TRBV6-5 and J is TRBJ2-1; TRBD1 might be the D (6 bases). The V gene lost 4 bases and the J gene lost 9 bases, with 13 bases spanning the gap. This CDR3 is 13 amino acids long. CDR1 and CDR2 from the germline V gene are MNHEY and SVGAGI. The CDR3 sequence: CASSSTGQGEQFF. In DNA, the CDR3 is TGTGCCAGCAGTTCCACAGGGCAAGGTGAGCAGTTCTTC.